Sequencing of this T cell receptor beta chain was carried out in a study of blood T cell repertoires in COVID-19. Turning to the study itself: Both acute and convalescent COVID-19 samples were obtained from the United States, Italy and Spain. The analysed material was cDNA or gDNA that came from T cells, B-cell-depleted T cells, or PBMCs.

TCRdb's copy holds only in-frame clones and misses some; the assay was immunoSEQ multiplex PCR. The sample holds more than 300,000 clones, 90% to 95% seen once. Recruitment covered some 25 US areas and drew participants whose ages spanned about 18 to 95 years. Exposed participants came across a COVID-19 case within 2 weeks before study entry. V was trimmed by 5 bases and J by 7 bases, leaving 14 bases between them. Per the germline V gene, CDR1 is SEHNR and CDR2 is FQNEAQ (reference sequence). The CDR3 is made up of 14 amino acids. Specimen: PBMCs or T cells enriched from blood (not recorded which). The chain has TRBV7-9 and TRBJ1-4; weak D call: TRBD1 (5 bases). This TCR was recovered from a woman aged 25 to 39 who had been exposed to COVID-19. CDR3 sequence (DNA): TGTGCCAGCAGCCATGACGGGGGTTCTGAAAAACTGTTTTTT. Amino acid sequence: CASSHDGGSEKLFF.